This T cell receptor beta chain was captured in a study of T cell changes during pregnancy in multiple sclerosis. Sequencing used immunoSEQ multiplex PCR; TCRdb keeps in-frame clones, though not all of them. The sample lists 70,000 or so clones, approximately 90% occurring once. This receptor was taken from a female donor with multiple sclerosis, enrolled in a pregnancy study. The input for sequencing was CD4+ T cells from peripheral blood mononuclear cells, taken before pregnancy.

CDR3 sequence reads: CATGDTEYTGELFF. The CDR3, as DNA: TGTGCCACCGGGGACACCGAGTACACCGGGGAGCTGTTTTTT. This sequence joins TRBV19 and TRBJ2-2, with a tentative D call TRBD1 (6 bases). This CDR3 is 14 amino acids long. Per the germline V gene, CDR1 is LNHDA and CDR2 is SQIVND (reference sequence). V shed 10 bases and J shed 3 bases, with 15 bases lying between them.